The T cell receptor beta chain under discussion was sequenced for a study of untreated major depressive disorder. Study observations and caveats: Three preselected Vbeta families were the sole sequencing comparisons.

Libraries were prepared by immunoSEQ multiplex PCR; TCRdb keeps only in-frame clonotypes and omits some of them. Found here are 20,000 to 25,000 clones, around 87% of them singletons; the top ten hold 5.1%. As regards this clone: The antigen remains unidentified.

Each depressed patient was pairwise matched to a non-depressed control for sex, age, current smoking status and body mass index. Controls never had mood disorders and self-rated depressive symptoms at 5 or less. This receptor was identified in a woman in her thirties in good health. The source material was CD4+ T cells from PBMCs.

CDR3 nucleotides: TGTGCCAGTAGGACAGGGCTTGAAGCTTTCTTT. Translation: CASRTGLEAFF. The chain has TRBV27 and TRBJ1-1, with TRBD1 identical over 8 bases. The length of the CDR3 is 11 residues. After removal of 9 bases from V and 7 bases from J, the junction contained 4 bases not matched to a gene. Per the germline V gene, CDR1 is MNHEY and CDR2 is SMNVEV (reference sequence).